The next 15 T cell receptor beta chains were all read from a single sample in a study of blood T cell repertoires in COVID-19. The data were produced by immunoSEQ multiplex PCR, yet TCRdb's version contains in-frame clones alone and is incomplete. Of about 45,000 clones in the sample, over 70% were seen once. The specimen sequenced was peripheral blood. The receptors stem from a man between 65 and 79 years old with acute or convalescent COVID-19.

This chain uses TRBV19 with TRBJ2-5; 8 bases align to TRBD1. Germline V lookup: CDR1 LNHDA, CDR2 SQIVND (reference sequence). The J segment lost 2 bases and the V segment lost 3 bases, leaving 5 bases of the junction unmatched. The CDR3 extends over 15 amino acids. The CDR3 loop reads CASSISDRAQETQYF. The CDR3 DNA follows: TGTGCCAGTAGTATCTCGGACAGGGCTCAAGAGACCCAGTACTTC. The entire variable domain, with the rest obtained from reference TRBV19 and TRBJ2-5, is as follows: DGGITQSPKYLFRKEGQNVTLSCEQNLNHDAMYWYRQDPGQGLRLIYYSQIVNDFQKGDIAEGYSVSREKKESFPLTVTSAQKNPTAFYLCASSISDRAQETQYFGPGTRLLVL.

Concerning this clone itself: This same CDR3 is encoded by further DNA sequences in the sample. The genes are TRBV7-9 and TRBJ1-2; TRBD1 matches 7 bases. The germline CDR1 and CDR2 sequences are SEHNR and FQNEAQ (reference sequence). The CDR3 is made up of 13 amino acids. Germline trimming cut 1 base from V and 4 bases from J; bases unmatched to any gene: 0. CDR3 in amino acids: CASSLGQGYGYTF. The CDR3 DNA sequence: TGTGCCAGCAGCTTAGGACAGGGCTATGGCTACACCTTC.

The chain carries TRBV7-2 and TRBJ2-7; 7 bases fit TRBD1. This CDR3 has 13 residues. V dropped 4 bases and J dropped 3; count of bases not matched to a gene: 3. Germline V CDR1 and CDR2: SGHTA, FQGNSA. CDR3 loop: CASSSGTVYEQYF. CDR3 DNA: TGTGCCAGCAGCTCAGGGACAGTCTACGAGCAGTACTTC.

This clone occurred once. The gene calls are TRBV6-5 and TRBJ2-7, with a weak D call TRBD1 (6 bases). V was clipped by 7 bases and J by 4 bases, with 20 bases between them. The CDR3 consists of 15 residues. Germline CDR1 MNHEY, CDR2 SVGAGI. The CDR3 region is CASTPRYQGSYEQYF. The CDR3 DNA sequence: TGTGCCAGCACCCCTCGTTATCAGGGGTCGTACGAGCAGTACTTC.

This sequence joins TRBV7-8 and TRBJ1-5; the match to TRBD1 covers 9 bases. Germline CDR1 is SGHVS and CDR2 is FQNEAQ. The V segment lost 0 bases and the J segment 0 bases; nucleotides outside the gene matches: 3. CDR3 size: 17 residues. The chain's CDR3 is CASSLAGTGISNQPQHF. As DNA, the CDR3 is TGTGCCAGCAGCTTAGCGGGGACAGGGATTAGCAATCAGCCCCAGCATTTT.

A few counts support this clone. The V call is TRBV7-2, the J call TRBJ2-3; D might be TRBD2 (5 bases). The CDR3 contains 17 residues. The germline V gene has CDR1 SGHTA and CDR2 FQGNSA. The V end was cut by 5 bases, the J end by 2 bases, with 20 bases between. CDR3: CASSARQHRGYTDTQYF. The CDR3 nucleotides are TGTGCCAGCAGCGCCCGCCAGCACAGAGGGTACACAGATACGCAGTATTTT. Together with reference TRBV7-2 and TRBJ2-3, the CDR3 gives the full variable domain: GAGVSQSPSNKVTEKGKDVELRCDPISGHTALYWYRQSLGQGLEFLIYFQGNSAPDKSGLPSDRFSAERTGGSVSTLTIQRTQQEDSAVYLCASSARQHRGYTDTQYFGPGTRLTVL.

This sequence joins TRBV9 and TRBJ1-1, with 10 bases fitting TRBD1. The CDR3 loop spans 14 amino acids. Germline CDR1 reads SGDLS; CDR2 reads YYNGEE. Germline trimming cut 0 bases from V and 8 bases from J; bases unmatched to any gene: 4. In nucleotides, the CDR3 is TGTGCCAGCAGCGTAGTGGGACAGGGGAGCGAAGCTTTCTTT. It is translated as CASSVVGQGSEAFF.

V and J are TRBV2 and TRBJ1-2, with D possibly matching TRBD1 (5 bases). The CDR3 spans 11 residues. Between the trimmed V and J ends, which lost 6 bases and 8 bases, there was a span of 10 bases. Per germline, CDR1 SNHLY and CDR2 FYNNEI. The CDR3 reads CASRSEGGYTF. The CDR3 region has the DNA TGTGCCAGCAGATCGGAGGGGGGCTACACCTTC.

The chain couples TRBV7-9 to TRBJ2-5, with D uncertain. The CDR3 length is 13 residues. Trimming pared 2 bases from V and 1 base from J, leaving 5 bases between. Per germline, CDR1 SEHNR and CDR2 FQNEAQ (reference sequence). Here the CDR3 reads CASSLSGQETQYF. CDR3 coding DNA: TGTGCCAGCAGCTTATCAGGCCAAGAGACCCAGTACTTC.

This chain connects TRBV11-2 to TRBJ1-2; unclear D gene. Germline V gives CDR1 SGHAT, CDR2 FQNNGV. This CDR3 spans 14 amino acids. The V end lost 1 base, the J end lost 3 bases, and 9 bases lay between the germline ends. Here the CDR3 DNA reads TGTGCCAGCAGCTTAGTCTCATCGGACTATGGCTACACCTTC. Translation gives CASSLVSSDYGYTF.

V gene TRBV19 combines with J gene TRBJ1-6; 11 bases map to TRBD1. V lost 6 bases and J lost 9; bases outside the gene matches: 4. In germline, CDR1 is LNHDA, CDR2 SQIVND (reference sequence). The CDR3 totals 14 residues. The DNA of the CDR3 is TGTGCCAGTAGCGGGGACAGGGGGATTTCACCCCTCCACTTT. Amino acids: CASSGDRGISPLHF.

CDR3 amino acids: CASSLAGTDNSPLHF. The CDR3 region has the DNA TGCGCCAGCAGCTTGGCAGGGACTGATAATTCACCCCTCCACTTT. The chain has TRBV5-1 and TRBJ1-6; D may be TRBD1 (5 bases). V gave up 0 bases and J gave up 5 bases, with 9 bases separating them. This CDR3 is 15 amino acids long. Germline lookup yields CDR1 SGHRS and CDR2 YFSETQ.

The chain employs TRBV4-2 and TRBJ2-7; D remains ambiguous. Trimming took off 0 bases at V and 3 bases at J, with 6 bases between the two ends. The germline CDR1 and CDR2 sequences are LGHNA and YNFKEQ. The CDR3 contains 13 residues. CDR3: CASSQESGYEQYF. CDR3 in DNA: TGTGCCAGCAGCCAAGAGTCAGGCTACGAGCAGTACTTC.

CDR3 sequence (DNA): TGTGCCAGCAGCCTGGGAAGGGAGCAGCCCCAGCATTTT. Its protein is CASSLGREQPQHF. The chain is built from TRBV27 and TRBJ1-5; D unclear. The ends were cut back, 6 bases at V and 7 bases at J, with 13 bases in the middle. The CDR3 runs to 13 residues. Germline loops: CDR1 MNHEY, CDR2 SMNVEV (reference sequence).

The CDR3 here is CASIPWGYRVRDTEAFF. The CDR3 bases are TGTGCCAGCATCCCTTGGGGGTACAGGGTAAGAGACACTGAAGCTTTCTTT. The chain carries TRBV28 and TRBJ1-1; D may be TRBD1 (6 bases). This CDR3 is built from 17 residues. Germline V CDR1 and CDR2: MDHEN, SYDVKM. Trimming stripped 7 bases from V and 3 bases from J, with 24 bases between.